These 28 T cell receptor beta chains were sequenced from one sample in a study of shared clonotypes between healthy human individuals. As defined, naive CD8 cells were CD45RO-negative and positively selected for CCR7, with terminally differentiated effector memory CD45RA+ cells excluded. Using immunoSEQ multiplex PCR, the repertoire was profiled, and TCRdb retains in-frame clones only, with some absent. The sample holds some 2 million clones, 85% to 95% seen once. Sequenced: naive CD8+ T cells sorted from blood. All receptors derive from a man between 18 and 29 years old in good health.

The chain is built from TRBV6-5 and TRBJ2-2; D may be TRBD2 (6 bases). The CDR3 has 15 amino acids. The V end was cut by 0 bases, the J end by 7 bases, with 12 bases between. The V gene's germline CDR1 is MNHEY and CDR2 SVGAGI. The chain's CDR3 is CASSYSSSESGELFF. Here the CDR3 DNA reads TGTGCCAGCAGTTACTCTTCTAGCGAGAGCGGGGAGCTGTTTTTT.

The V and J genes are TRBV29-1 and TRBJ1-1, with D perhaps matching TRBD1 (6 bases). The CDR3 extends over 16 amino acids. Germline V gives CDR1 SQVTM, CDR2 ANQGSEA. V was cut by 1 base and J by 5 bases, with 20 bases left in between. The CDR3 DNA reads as TGCAGCGTTGAAGCACCGGGACACAGAACAATGACTGAAGCTTTCTTT. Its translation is CSVEAPGHRTMTEAFF.

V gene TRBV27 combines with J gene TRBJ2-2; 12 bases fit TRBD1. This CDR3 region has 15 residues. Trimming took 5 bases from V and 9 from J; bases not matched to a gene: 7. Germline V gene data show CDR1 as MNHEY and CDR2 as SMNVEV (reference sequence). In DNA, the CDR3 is TGTGCCAGCAGTAACCGGGACAGGGGGCAACGGGAGCTGTTTTTT. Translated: CASSNRDRGQRELFF.

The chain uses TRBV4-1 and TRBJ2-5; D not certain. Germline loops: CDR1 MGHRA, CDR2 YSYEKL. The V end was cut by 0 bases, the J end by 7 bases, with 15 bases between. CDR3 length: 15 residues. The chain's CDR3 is CASSQDPPFLGTQYF. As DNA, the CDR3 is TGCGCCAGCAGCCAAGATCCACCGTTTTTGGGGACCCAGTACTTC.

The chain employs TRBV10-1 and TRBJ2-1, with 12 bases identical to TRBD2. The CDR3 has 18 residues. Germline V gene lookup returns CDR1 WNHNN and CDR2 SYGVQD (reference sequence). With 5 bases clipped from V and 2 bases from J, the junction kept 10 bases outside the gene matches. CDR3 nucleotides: TGCGCCAGCAGTAGCTCCTCAGGACTAGCGGGGACCTACAATGAGCAGTTCTTC. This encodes CASSSSSGLAGTYNEQFF.

Written as DNA, the CDR3 is TGCGCCAGCAGCCTCGAATGGGGTCTTAATTCACCCCTCCACTTT. Translation gives CASSLEWGLNSPLHF. The chain is built from TRBV4-1 and TRBJ1-6; the D is unclear. V was pared by 4 bases and J by 6 bases, with 13 bases between. This CDR3 has 15 residues. Per germline, CDR1 MGHRA and CDR2 YSYEKL.

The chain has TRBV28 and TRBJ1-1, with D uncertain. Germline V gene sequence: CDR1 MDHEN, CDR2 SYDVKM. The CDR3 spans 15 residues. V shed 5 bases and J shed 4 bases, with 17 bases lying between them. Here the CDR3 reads CASSPLSGVGTEAFF. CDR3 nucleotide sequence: TGTGCCAGCAGTCCCCTATCCGGGGTAGGCACTGAAGCTTTCTTT. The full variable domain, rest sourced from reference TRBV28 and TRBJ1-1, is DVKVTQSSRYLVKRTGEKVFLECVQDMDHENMFWYRQDPGLGLRLIYFSYDVKMKEKGDIPEGYSVSREKKERFSLILESASTNQTSMYLCASSPLSGVGTEAFFGQGTRLTVV.

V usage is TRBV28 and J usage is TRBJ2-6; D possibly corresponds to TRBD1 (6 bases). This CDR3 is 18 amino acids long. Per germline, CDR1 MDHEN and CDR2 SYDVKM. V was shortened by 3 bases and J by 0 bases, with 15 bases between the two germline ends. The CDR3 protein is CASSFQGQSSSGANVLTF. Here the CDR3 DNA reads TGTGCCAGCAGTTTTCAGGGGCAATCCAGCTCTGGGGCCAACGTCCTGACTTTC.

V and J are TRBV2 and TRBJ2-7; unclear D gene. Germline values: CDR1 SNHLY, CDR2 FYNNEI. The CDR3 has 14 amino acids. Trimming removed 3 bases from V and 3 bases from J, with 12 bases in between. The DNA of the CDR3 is TGTGCCAGCAGTGATATGTTAAGCAGCTACGAGCAGTACTTC. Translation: CASSDMLSSYEQYF.

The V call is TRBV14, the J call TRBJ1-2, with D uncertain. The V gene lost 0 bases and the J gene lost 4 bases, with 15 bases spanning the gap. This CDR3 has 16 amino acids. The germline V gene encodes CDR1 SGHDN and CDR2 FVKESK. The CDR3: CASSQDNVVDGYGYTF. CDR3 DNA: TGTGCCAGCAGCCAAGATAACGTAGTCGACGGCTATGGCTACACCTTC.

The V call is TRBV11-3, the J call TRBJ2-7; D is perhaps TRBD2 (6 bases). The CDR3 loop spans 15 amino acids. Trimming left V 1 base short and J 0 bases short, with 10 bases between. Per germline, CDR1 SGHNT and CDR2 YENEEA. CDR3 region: CASSLGRGSSYEQYF. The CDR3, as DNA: TGTGCCAGCAGCTTAGGTCGGGGGAGCTCCTACGAGCAGTACTTC.

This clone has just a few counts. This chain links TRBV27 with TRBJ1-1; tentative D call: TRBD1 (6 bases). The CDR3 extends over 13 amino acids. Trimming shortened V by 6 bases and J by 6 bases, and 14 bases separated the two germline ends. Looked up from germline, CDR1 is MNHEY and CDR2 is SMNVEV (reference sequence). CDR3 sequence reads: CASSITGTAEAFF. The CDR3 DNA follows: TGTGCCAGCAGCATCACAGGGACCGCTGAAGCTTTCTTT.

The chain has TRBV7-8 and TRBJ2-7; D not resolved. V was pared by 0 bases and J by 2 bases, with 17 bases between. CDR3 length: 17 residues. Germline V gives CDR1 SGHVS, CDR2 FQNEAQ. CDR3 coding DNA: TGTGCCAGCAGCTTAGCCCACCGTATGAGGAAGCCCTACGAGCAGTACTTC. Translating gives CASSLAHRMRKPYEQYF.

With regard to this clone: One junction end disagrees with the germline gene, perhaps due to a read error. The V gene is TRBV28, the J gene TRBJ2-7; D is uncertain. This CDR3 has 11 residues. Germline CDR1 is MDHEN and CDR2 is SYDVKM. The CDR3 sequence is CASSLSEGPTF. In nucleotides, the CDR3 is TGTGCCAGCAGTTTGAGTGAAGGTCCGACCTTC.

Written as DNA, the CDR3 is TGTGCCAGTAGTATCTTCTTTTTTGAACAGGAAAGTATCGGTGAGCAGTTCTTC. It is translated as CASSIFFFEQESIGEQFF. The V and J genes are TRBV19 and TRBJ2-1; maybe TRBD1 (5 bases). From germline, CDR1 is LNHDA and CDR2 SQIVND (reference sequence). The CDR3 has 18 residues. The V end was cut by 3 bases, the J end by 9 bases, with 27 bases between.

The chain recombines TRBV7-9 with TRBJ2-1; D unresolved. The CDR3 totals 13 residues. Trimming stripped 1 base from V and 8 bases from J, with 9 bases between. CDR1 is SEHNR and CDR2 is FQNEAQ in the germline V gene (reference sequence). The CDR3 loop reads CASSLGSNYEQFF. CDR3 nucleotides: TGTGCCAGCAGCTTAGGGTCTAACTATGAGCAGTTCTTC.

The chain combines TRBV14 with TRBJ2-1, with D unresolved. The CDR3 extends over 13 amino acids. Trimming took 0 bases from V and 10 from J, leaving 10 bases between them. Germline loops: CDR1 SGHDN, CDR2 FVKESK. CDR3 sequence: CASSQDLWEEQFF. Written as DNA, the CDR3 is TGTGCCAGCAGCCAAGATCTGTGGGAAGAGCAGTTCTTC.

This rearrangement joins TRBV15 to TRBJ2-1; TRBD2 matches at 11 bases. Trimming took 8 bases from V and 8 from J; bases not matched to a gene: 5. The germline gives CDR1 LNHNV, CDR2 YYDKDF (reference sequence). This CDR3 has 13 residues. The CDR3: CATGLAGGDEQFF. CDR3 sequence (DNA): TGTGCCACCGGACTAGCGGGCGGGGATGAGCAGTTCTTC.

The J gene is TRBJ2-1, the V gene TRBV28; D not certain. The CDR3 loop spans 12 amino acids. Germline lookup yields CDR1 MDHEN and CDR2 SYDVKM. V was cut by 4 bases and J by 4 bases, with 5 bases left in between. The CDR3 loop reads CASSSKYNEQFF. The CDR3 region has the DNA TGTGCCAGCAGTTCCAAATACAATGAGCAGTTCTTC.

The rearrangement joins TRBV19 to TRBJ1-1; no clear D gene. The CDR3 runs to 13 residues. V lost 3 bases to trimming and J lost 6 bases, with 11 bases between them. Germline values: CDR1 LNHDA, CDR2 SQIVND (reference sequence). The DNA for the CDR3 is TGTGCCAGTAGTATTCAAAACGACCCTGAAGCTTTCTTT. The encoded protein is CASSIQNDPEAFF.

The CDR3 coding sequence is TGTGCCAGCAGTTTTTCCGGGACAGGTGAAGAGACCCAGTACTTC. It encodes CASSFSGTGEETQYF. V and J are TRBV6-6 and TRBJ2-5; 8 bases align to TRBD1. This CDR3 is built from 15 residues. CDR1 is MNHNY and CDR2 is SVGAGI in the germline V gene (reference sequence). Trimming at V came to 4 bases and at J to 3 bases, leaving 7 bases not matched to a gene.

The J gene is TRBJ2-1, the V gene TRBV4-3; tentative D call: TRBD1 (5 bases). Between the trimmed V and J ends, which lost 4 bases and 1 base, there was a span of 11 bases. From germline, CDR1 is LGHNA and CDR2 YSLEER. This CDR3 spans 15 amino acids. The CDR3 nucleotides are TGCGCCAGCAGCCCGACAGAGAGTTCCTACAATGAGCAGTTCTTC. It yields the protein CASSPTESSYNEQFF.

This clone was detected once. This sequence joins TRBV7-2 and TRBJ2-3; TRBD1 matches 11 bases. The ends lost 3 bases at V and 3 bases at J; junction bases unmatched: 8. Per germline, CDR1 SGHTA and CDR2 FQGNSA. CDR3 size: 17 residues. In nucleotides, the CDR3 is TGTGCCAGCAGCTTCATATGGGGACAGGGGGAGACAGATACGCAGTATTTT. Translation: CASSFIWGQGETDTQYF.

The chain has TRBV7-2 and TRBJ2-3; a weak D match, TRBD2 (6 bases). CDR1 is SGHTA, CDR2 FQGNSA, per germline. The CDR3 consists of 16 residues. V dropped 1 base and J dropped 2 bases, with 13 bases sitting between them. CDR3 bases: TGTGCCAGCAGCTTAGTGGGCGGGGCTCACACAGATACGCAGTATTTT. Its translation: CASSLVGGAHTDTQYF. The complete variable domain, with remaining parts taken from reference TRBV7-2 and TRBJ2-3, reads GAGVSQSPSNKVTEKGKDVELRCDPISGHTALYWYRQSLGQGLEFLIYFQGNSAPDKSGLPSDRFSAERTGGSVSTLTIQRTQQEDSAVYLCASSLVGGAHTDTQYFGPGTRLTVL.

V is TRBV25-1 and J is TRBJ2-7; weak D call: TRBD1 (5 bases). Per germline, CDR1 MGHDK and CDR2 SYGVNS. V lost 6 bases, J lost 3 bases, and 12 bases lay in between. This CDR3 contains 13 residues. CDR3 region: CASSQGMYYEQYF. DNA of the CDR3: TGTGCCAGCAGCCAGGGAATGTACTACGAGCAGTACTTC.

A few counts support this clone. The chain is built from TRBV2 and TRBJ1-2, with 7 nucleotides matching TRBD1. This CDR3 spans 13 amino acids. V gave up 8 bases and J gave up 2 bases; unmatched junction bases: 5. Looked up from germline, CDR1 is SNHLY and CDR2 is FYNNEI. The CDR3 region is CASGDRENYGYTF. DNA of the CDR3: TGTGCCAGCGGAGACAGGGAAAACTATGGCTACACCTTC.

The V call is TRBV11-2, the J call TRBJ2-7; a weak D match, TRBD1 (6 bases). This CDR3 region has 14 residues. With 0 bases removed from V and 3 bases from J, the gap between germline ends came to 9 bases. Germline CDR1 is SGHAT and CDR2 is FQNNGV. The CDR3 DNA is TGTGCCAGCAGCTTAGATCCAGGGGACTACGAGCAGTACTTC. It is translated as CASSLDPGDYEQYF.

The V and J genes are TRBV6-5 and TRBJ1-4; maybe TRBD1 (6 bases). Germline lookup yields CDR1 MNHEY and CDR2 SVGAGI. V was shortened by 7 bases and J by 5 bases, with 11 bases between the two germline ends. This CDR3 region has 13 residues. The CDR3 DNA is TGTGCCAGCACGAATGGACAGAATGAAAAACTGTTTTTT. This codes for CASTNGQNEKLFF.